The T cell receptor (beta chain) under discussion was sequenced for a study of blood T cell repertoires in COVID-19. On the study more broadly: Samples of COVID-19 (acute and convalescent) were obtained from the United States, Italy and Spain.

This CDR3 has 14 amino acids. V gave up 2 bases and J gave up 5 bases, with 14 bases separating them. CDR1 SGHRS and CDR2 YFSETQ come from the germline V gene. The assay was immunoSEQ multiplex PCR, and TCRdb's table has in-frame clones only and misses some. The sample holds approximately 140,000 clones, approximately 80% seen once. Researchers sorted participants into cohorts using their self-reported clinical history. This clone was seen only once. The chain couples TRBV5-1 to TRBJ2-7; weak D call: TRBD1 (6 bases). The receptor was derived from a man in his fifties or sixties in a cohort exposed to, infected with or recovered from COVID-19 (not recorded which). Sequenced sample: PBMCs or T cells enriched from blood (not recorded which). CDR3 sequence reads: CASSFSRGRDEQYF. The CDR3 region has the DNA TGCGCCAGCAGCTTTAGCAGGGGTCGGGACGAGCAGTACTTC.